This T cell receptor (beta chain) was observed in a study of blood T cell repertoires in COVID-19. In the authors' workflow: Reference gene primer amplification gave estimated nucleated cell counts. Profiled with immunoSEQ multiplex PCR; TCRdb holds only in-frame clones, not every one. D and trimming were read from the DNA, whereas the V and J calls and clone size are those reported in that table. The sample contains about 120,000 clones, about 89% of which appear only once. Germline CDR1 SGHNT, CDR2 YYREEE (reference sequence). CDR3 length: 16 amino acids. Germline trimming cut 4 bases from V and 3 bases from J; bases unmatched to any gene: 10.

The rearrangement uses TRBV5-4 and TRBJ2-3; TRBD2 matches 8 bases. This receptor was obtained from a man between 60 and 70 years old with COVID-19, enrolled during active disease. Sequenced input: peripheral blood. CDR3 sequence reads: CASSVAPGLGTDTQYF. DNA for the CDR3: TGTGCCAGCAGCGTCGCCCCGGGACTAGGAACAGATACGCAGTATTTT.